This is a list of T cell receptor beta chains from one sample in a study of control samples from healthy donors and cancer patients. The repertoire was sequenced with immunoSEQ multiplex PCR; TCRdb's copy has only in-frame clones and lacks some. Among under 140,000 clones listed, 85% to 90% were seen once. Sequenced: PBMCs. The origin of the receptors is a woman aged 55-69 years with lung cancer. Each CDR3 is given with its conserved first and last residue. A D gene is named only where the DNA matches it firmly. Part of the rows lack a size; the others show once, few, many or a class for expanded clones.

clone size: NA
J gene: TRBJ2-2
D gene: NA
V gene: TRBV2
CDR3 protein: CASSDPRRGALRTGELFF
CDR3 DNA: TGTGCCAGCAGTGACCCCCGGAGGGGGGCTTTAAGGACCGGGGAGCTGTTTTTT

clone size: NA
J gene: TRBJ2-4
D gene: NA
V gene: TRBV7-2
CDR3 protein: CASSLQLAGIQYF
CDR3 DNA: TGTGCCAGCAGCTTACAACTAGCAGGCATTCAGTACTTC

clone size: NA
J gene: TRBJ1-1
D gene: NA
V gene: TRBV20-1
CDR3 protein: CSARGAQGAFF
CDR3 DNA: TGCAGTGCTAGGGGGGCACAGGGAGCTTTCTTT

clone size: NA
J gene: TRBJ2-1
D gene: TRBD2
V gene: TRBV7-8
CDR3 protein: CASSLGSGRFYNEQFF
CDR3 DNA: TGTGCCAGCAGCTTAGGCAGCGGGAGGTTCTACAATGAGCAGTTCTTC

clone size: few
J gene: TRBJ1-5
D gene: TRBD1
V gene: TRBV6-2/TRBV6-3
CDR3 protein: CASSHGLYPGQDQPQHF
CDR3 DNA: TGTGCCAGCAGCCATGGGTTGTATCCGGGACAGGACCAGCCCCAGCATTTT

clone size: few
J gene: TRBJ2-7
D gene: TRBD1
V gene: TRBV7-9
CDR3 protein: CASSSGRGRRYEQYF
CDR3 DNA: TGTGCCAGCAGCTCCGGCAGGGGGCGCAGGTACGAGCAGTACTTC

clone size: NA
J gene: TRBJ2-6
D gene: TRBD1
V gene: TRBV16
CDR3 protein: CASSHSGGLSGANVLTF
CDR3 DNA: TGTGCCAGCAGCCATTCAGGGGGCCTCTCTGGGGCCAACGTCCTGACTTTC

clone size: NA
J gene: TRBJ2-1
D gene: TRBD2
V gene: TRBV5-1
CDR3 protein: CASSGGLAVSDEQFF
CDR3 DNA: TGCGCCAGCAGCGGGGGACTAGCGGTAAGCGATGAGCAGTTCTTC

clone size: NA
J gene: TRBJ2-5
D gene: TRBD2
V gene: TRBV5-1
CDR3 protein: CASSVTGTSGGETQYF
CDR3 DNA: TGCGCCAGCAGCGTTACCGGGACTAGCGGGGGGGAGACCCAGTACTTC

clone size: NA
J gene: TRBJ2-1
D gene: TRBD2
V gene: TRBV4-3
CDR3 protein: CASSPRGGNWNEQFF
CDR3 DNA: TGCGCCAGCAGCCCCCGGGGGGGCAATTGGAATGAGCAGTTCTTC

clone size: NA
J gene: TRBJ1-4
D gene: NA
V gene: TRBV10-3
CDR3 protein: CAISGGGNPNEKLFF
CDR3 DNA: TGTGCCATCAGTGGCGGGGGGAATCCTAATGAAAAACTGTTTTTT

clone size: once
J gene: TRBJ1-1
D gene: NA
V gene: TRBV2
CDR3 protein: CASSERLNTEAFF
CDR3 DNA: TGTGCCAGCAGTGAGAGGCTGAACACTGAAGCTTTCTTT

clone size: NA
J gene: TRBJ1-1
D gene: TRBD1
V gene: TRBV19
CDR3 protein: CASKGGYRGSHTEAFF
CDR3 DNA: TGTGCCAGTAAGGGGGGCTACAGGGGTTCCCACACTGAAGCTTTCTTT

clone size: NA
J gene: TRBJ1-2
D gene: TRBD1
V gene: TRBV24-1
CDR3 protein: CATSETGLTNYGYTF
CDR3 DNA: TGTGCCACCAGTGAGACAGGGCTCACTAACTATGGCTACACCTTC

clone size: once
J gene: TRBJ1-1
D gene: TRBD1
V gene: TRBV5-6
CDR3 protein: CASSWDRGVNTEAFF
CDR3 DNA: TGTGCCAGCAGCTGGGACAGGGGGGTCAACACTGAAGCTTTCTTT

clone size: NA
J gene: TRBJ1-2
D gene: TRBD1
V gene: TRBV2
CDR3 protein: CASSELRGQGASGYTF
CDR3 DNA: TGTGCCAGCAGTGAACTTCGTGGACAGGGGGCTTCTGGCTACACCTTC

clone size: NA
J gene: TRBJ1-2
D gene: NA
V gene: TRBV6-5
CDR3 protein: CASSYGAGNYYGYTF
CDR3 DNA: TGTGCCAGCAGTTACGGGGCGGGGAACTACTATGGCTACACCTTC

clone size: NA
J gene: TRBJ1-5
D gene: NA
V gene: TRBV5-1
CDR3 protein: CASSLGTSNQPQHF
CDR3 DNA: TGCGCCAGCAGCCTTGGGACCAGCAATCAGCCCCAGCATTTT

clone size: NA
J gene: TRBJ1-2
D gene: NA
V gene: TRBV19
CDR3 protein: CASRRDYGYTF
CDR3 DNA: TGTGCCAGTAGGAGGGACTATGGCTACACCTTC

clone size: NA
J gene: TRBJ2-7
D gene: NA
V gene: TRBV6-2/TRBV6-3
CDR3 protein: CASSYPSSEQYF
CDR3 DNA: TGTGCCAGCAGTTACCCCTCGAGCGAGCAGTACTTC

clone size: NA
J gene: TRBJ2-1
D gene: NA
V gene: TRBV12-3/TRBV12-4
CDR3 protein: CASSSFNEQFF
CDR3 DNA: TGTGCCAGCAGTTCCTTCAATGAGCAGTTCTTC

clone size: NA
J gene: TRBJ2-3
D gene: NA
V gene: TRBV7-7
CDR3 protein: CASSLDAGSTDTQYF
CDR3 DNA: TGTGCTAGCAGCTTAGATGCGGGAAGCACAGATACGCAGTATTTT

clone size: NA
J gene: TRBJ2-5
D gene: NA
V gene: TRBV9
CDR3 protein: CASSVAQETQYF
CDR3 DNA: TGTGCCAGCAGCGTAGCACAAGAGACCCAGTACTTC

clone size: NA
J gene: TRBJ1-1
D gene: TRBD1
V gene: TRBV7-2
CDR3 protein: CASSFGQANTEAFF
CDR3 DNA: TGTGCCAGCAGCTTTGGACAGGCGAACACTGAAGCTTTCTTT

clone size: NA
J gene: TRBJ2-1
D gene: TRBD2
V gene: TRBV3-1/TRBV3-2
CDR3 protein: CASSLRLGGSYNEQFF
CDR3 DNA: TGTGCCAGCAGCCTAAGATTGGGGGGGTCCTACAATGAGCAGTTCTTC

clone size: NA
J gene: TRBJ2-1
D gene: TRBD2
V gene: TRBV11-3
CDR3 protein: CASSLEAAGDVRYNEQFF
CDR3 DNA: TGTGCCAGCAGCTTAGAGGCCGCGGGAGATGTTCGGTACAATGAGCAGTTCTTC

clone size: NA
J gene: TRBJ2-6
D gene: TRBD1
V gene: TRBV9
CDR3 protein: CASSVVAGGAGANVLTF
CDR3 DNA: TGTGCCAGCAGCGTAGTGGCAGGGGGCGCTGGGGCCAACGTCCTGACTTTC

clone size: NA
J gene: TRBJ1-1
D gene: NA
V gene: TRBV5-6
CDR3 protein: CASSLGQEAFF
CDR3 DNA: TGTGCCAGCAGCTTGGGGCAGGAAGCTTTCTTT

clone size: few
J gene: TRBJ1-1
D gene: NA
V gene: TRBV10-3
CDR3 protein: CASWTDRNTEAFF
CDR3 DNA: TGTGCCTCATGGACAGACAGAAACACTGAAGCTTTCTTT

clone size: once
J gene: TRBJ1-1
D gene: NA
V gene: TRBV18
CDR3 protein: CASSPPTVNTEAFF
CDR3 DNA: TGTGCCAGCTCACCACCTACGGTGAACACTGAAGCTTTCTTT

clone size: NA
J gene: TRBJ2-1
D gene: TRBD2
V gene: TRBV27
CDR3 protein: CASSFIATSGTNEQFF
CDR3 DNA: TGTGCCAGCAGTTTTATTGCGACTAGCGGAACCAATGAGCAGTTCTTC

clone size: NA
J gene: TRBJ1-2
D gene: TRBD1
V gene: TRBV27
CDR3 protein: CASSLSGQGMYSYGYTF
CDR3 DNA: TGTGCCAGCAGTTTATCCGGACAGGGGATGTATAGCTATGGCTACACCTTC

clone size: NA
J gene: TRBJ1-1
D gene: NA
V gene: TRBV2
CDR3 protein: CASNVKVERRDEAFF
CDR3 DNA: TGTGCCAGCAACGTAAAGGTTGAGAGGAGGGATGAAGCTTTCTTT

clone size: NA
J gene: TRBJ1-4
D gene: NA
V gene: TRBV30
CDR3 protein: CAWRSGVTNEKLFF
CDR3 DNA: TGTGCCTGGCGGTCCGGGGTCACTAATGAAAAACTGTTTTTT

clone size: NA
J gene: TRBJ2-5
D gene: TRBD1
V gene: TRBV15
CDR3 protein: CATSRARGQGIGSRETQYF
CDR3 DNA: TGTGCCACCAGCAGAGCCAGAGGACAGGGAATAGGTTCAAGGGAGACCCAGTACTTC

clone size: NA
J gene: TRBJ1-5
D gene: TRBD1
V gene: TRBV9
CDR3 protein: CASSPGDRGPQPQHF
CDR3 DNA: TGTGCCAGCAGCCCCGGGGACAGGGGGCCGCAGCCCCAGCATTTT

clone size: NA
J gene: TRBJ1-2
D gene: NA
V gene: TRBV18
CDR3 protein: CASSPDLSINYGYTF
CDR3 DNA: TGTGCCAGCTCACCAGATCTCAGTATTAACTATGGCTACACCTTC

clone size: NA
J gene: TRBJ2-1
D gene: NA
V gene: TRBV4-2
CDR3 protein: CASSQNVMGQYNEQFF
CDR3 DNA: TGTGCCAGCAGCCAAAATGTGATGGGGCAGTACAATGAGCAGTTCTTC

clone size: NA
J gene: TRBJ2-1
D gene: TRBD2
V gene: TRBV19
CDR3 protein: CASSIIGERENVLNNEQFF
CDR3 DNA: TGTGCCAGTAGTATAATTGGGGAGCGGGAGAACGTTTTAAACAATGAGCAGTTCTTC

clone size: NA
J gene: TRBJ1-1
D gene: NA
V gene: TRBV6-5
CDR3 protein: CASSYGVSGGTEAFF
CDR3 DNA: TGTGCCAGCAGTTACGGGGTTTCTGGGGGCACTGAAGCTTTCTTT

clone size: NA
J gene: TRBJ2-5
D gene: NA
V gene: TRBV6-2/TRBV6-3
CDR3 protein: CASSSVEQGGQETQYF
CDR3 DNA: TGTGCCAGCAGTTCCGTTGAACAGGGTGGACAAGAGACCCAGTACTTC

clone size: once
J gene: TRBJ2-7
D gene: NA
V gene: TRBV3-1/TRBV3-2
CDR3 protein: CASSKFYEQYF
CDR3 DNA: TGTGCCAGCAGCAAATTCTACGAGCAGTACTTC

clone size: NA
J gene: TRBJ2-7
D gene: TRBD1
V gene: TRBV29-1
CDR3 protein: CSAGTGVSEQYF
CDR3 DNA: TGCAGCGCCGGGACAGGGGTTTCCGAGCAGTACTTC

clone size: NA
J gene: TRBJ2-7
D gene: NA
V gene: TRBV18
CDR3 protein: CASSISGTYYEQYF
CDR3 DNA: TGTGCCAGCTCTATTTCGGGGACTTACTACGAGCAGTACTTC

clone size: NA
J gene: TRBJ2-1
D gene: NA
V gene: TRBV12-5
CDR3 protein: CASGTGLVEQFF
CDR3 DNA: TGTGCTAGTGGAACGGGACTCGTTGAGCAGTTCTTC

clone size: few
J gene: TRBJ1-1
D gene: NA
V gene: TRBV9
CDR3 protein: CASSVETGLNTEAFF
CDR3 DNA: TGTGCCAGCAGCGTAGAGACAGGACTGAACACTGAAGCTTTCTTT

clone size: once
J gene: TRBJ1-2
D gene: NA
V gene: TRBV30
CDR3 protein: CAWNKQGLYGYTF
CDR3 DNA: TGTGCCTGGAATAAACAGGGACTCTATGGCTACACCTTC

clone size: NA
J gene: TRBJ2-5
D gene: TRBD2
V gene: TRBV7-9
CDR3 protein: CASSFTDPGGDQYF
CDR3 DNA: TGTGCCAGCAGCTTTACAGACCCCGGGGGGGACCAGTACTTC

clone size: NA
J gene: TRBJ1-3
D gene: NA
V gene: TRBV5-4
CDR3 protein: CASSLRTGSGNTIYF
CDR3 DNA: TGTGCCAGCAGCTTACGAACAGGGTCCGGAAACACCATATATTTT

clone size: NA
J gene: TRBJ2-7
D gene: NA
V gene: TRBV3-1/TRBV3-2
CDR3 protein: CASSQNYEQYF
CDR3 DNA: TGTGCCAGCAGCCAGAACTACGAGCAGTACTTC

clone size: NA
J gene: TRBJ2-3
D gene: TRBD2
V gene: TRBV5-4
CDR3 protein: CASSLFLAGAGGTDTQYF
CDR3 DNA: TGTGCCAGCAGCTTGTTCTTAGCGGGAGCGGGGGGCACAGATACGCAGTATTTT

clone size: NA
J gene: TRBJ1-6
D gene: NA
V gene: TRBV6-2/TRBV6-3
CDR3 protein: CASSYRGASDISPLHF
CDR3 DNA: TGTGCCAGCAGTTATCGCGGGGCGTCCGATATTTCACCCCTCCACTTT

clone size: NA
J gene: TRBJ2-3
D gene: NA
V gene: TRBV6-6
CDR3 protein: CASSSLRRPDTQYF
CDR3 DNA: TGTGCCAGCAGCTCACTCAGGAGGCCAGATACGCAGTATTTT

clone size: NA
J gene: TRBJ1-1
D gene: NA
V gene: TRBV5-1
CDR3 protein: CASSWEPETEAFF
CDR3 DNA: TGCGCCAGCAGCTGGGAGCCGGAGACTGAAGCTTTCTTT

clone size: NA
J gene: TRBJ2-2
D gene: NA
V gene: TRBV5-1
CDR3 protein: CASSLEGIANTGELFF
CDR3 DNA: TGCGCCAGCAGCTTGGAAGGTATAGCGAACACCGGGGAGCTGTTTTTT

clone size: NA
J gene: TRBJ2-5
D gene: NA
V gene: TRBV5-8
CDR3 protein: CASSLAGRMEETQYF
CDR3 DNA: TGTGCCAGCAGCTTGGCCGGACGGATGGAAGAGACCCAGTACTTC